Listed below are T cell receptor beta chains from one sample, sequenced in a study of cytomegalovirus exposure and HLA in healthy donors. The assay was immunoSEQ multiplex PCR, and TCRdb's table has in-frame clones only and misses some. The sample shows some 110,000 clones, less than 80% of them seen only once. Sequencing was performed on PBMCs. All receptors derive from a woman between 45 and 65 years old in good health and CMV-seropositive. Both conserved end residues are part of each CDR3.

cdr3_length: 13; v_call: TRBV7-8; cdr3_aa: CASRLQGAAEAFF
cdr3_length: 14; v_call: TRBV6-5; cdr3_aa: CASSRDSIEGGYTF
cdr3_length: 15; v_call: TRBV7-2; cdr3_aa: CASSLNRGRYTEAFF
cdr3_length: 16; v_call: TRBV4-3; cdr3_aa: CASSQDSIKGGNTIYF
cdr3_length: 14; v_call: TRBV6-5; cdr3_aa: CASSRTSAPYEQYF
cdr3_length: 15; v_call: TRBV10-3; cdr3_aa: CAISVPGEKNYGYTF
cdr3_length: 13; v_call: TRBV4-3; cdr3_aa: CASSQEGADEQYF
cdr3_length: 15; v_call: TRBV5-8; cdr3_aa: CASSPSGQVPTEAFF
cdr3_length: 15; v_call: TRBV27; cdr3_aa: CASYPGQGIWDTQYF
cdr3_length: 14; v_call: TRBV19; cdr3_aa: CASSPQGRGYEQYF
cdr3_length: 19; v_call: TRBV5-8; cdr3_aa: CASRTPIIRDRYTRYGYTF
cdr3_length: 13; v_call: TRBV6-1; cdr3_aa: CASSETGGYEAFF
cdr3_length: 13; v_call: TRBV10-3; cdr3_aa: CAIKGDPGTEAFF
cdr3_length: 19; v_call: TRBV5-1; cdr3_aa: CASSSRTGLAGLHQETQYF
cdr3_length: 13; v_call: TRBV5-6; cdr3_aa: CASSLTRDYEQYF
cdr3_length: 11; v_call: TRBV18; cdr3_aa: CASSSTHEQYF
cdr3_length: 18; v_call: TRBV29-1; cdr3_aa: CSVEDLTGAHNQGYGYTF
cdr3_length: 14; v_call: TRBV2; cdr3_aa: CATQGLAGLETQYF
cdr3_length: 14; v_call: TRBV7-2; cdr3_aa: CASSSDQGGYGYTF
cdr3_length: 15; v_call: TRBV4-3; cdr3_aa: CASSQDRGGGYGYTF
cdr3_length: 12; v_call: TRBV6-5; cdr3_aa: CASSYEGAEAFF
cdr3_length: 13; v_call: TRBV7-2; cdr3_aa: CASKGTQTDTQYF
cdr3_length: 11; v_call: TRBV10-1; cdr3_aa: CANQTNTEAFF
cdr3_length: 12; v_call: TRBV5-1; cdr3_aa: CASSPSDSEAFF
cdr3_length: 13; v_call: TRBV6-5; cdr3_aa: CASSSGSHYGYTF
cdr3_length: 14; v_call: TRBV27; cdr3_aa: CASRAGVSNQPQHF
cdr3_length: 16; v_call: TRBV11-2; cdr3_aa: CASSLVMGQPNTEAFF
cdr3_length: 13; v_call: TRBV7-9; cdr3_aa: CASSASATGELFF
cdr3_length: 17; v_call: TRBV30; cdr3_aa: CAWSPGLAGANTGELFF
cdr3_length: 15; v_call: TRBV6-5; cdr3_aa: CASSPATGSNQPQHF
cdr3_length: 15; v_call: TRBV7-2; cdr3_aa: CASSLQAPGANVLTF
cdr3_length: 14; v_call: TRBV19; cdr3_aa: CASKDQGAGYGYTF
cdr3_length: 16; v_call: TRBV9; cdr3_aa: CASKHIYGTGDAEAFF
cdr3_length: 14; v_call: TRBV18; cdr3_aa: CASSPNRGDQPQHF
cdr3_length: 15; v_call: TRBV2; cdr3_aa: CASRATGTGEQKLFF
cdr3_length: 16; v_call: TRBV5-1; cdr3_aa: CASSPAGQVASNVLTF
cdr3_length: 14; v_call: TRBV7-9; cdr3_aa: CASSLNRGRTEAFF
cdr3_length: 13; v_call: TRBV2; cdr3_aa: CASRASPSETQYF
cdr3_length: 13; v_call: TRBV6-5; cdr3_aa: CASNRQGIGELFF
cdr3_length: 12; v_call: TRBV2; cdr3_aa: CASRGQNYGYTF
cdr3_length: 13; v_call: TRBV19; cdr3_aa: CASSTFSGNTIYF
cdr3_length: 14; v_call: TRBV7-9; cdr3_aa: CASSLLGQGGDDTF
cdr3_length: 15; v_call: TRBV7-2; cdr3_aa: CASTGIMTETYEQYF
cdr3_length: 15; v_call: TRBV27; cdr3_aa: CASSRITGAGYGYTF